Here is one T cell receptor beta chain with its context. The CDR3 is made up of 21 amino acids. The trim removed 4 bases at V and 1 base at J, leaving 13 bases unmatched. Germline CDR1 MGHRA, CDR2 YSYEKL. The data are from a study of blood T cell repertoires in COVID-19. Measured with immunoSEQ multiplex PCR; TCRdb has only the in-frame clones, and not every one. The sample has tens of thousands of clones, around 84% seen once; the top ten hold 4.5% to 7%. This clonotype originated in a woman in her fifties or sixties with acute or convalescent COVID-19. The sequenced material came from peripheral blood. V usage is TRBV4-1 and J usage is TRBJ2-1, with TRBD2 identical over 16 bases. The chain's CDR3 is CASSPTTGGLAGGLSYNEQFF. The DNA for the CDR3 is TGCGCCAGCAGCCCTACCACCGGGGGACTAGCGGGGGGGCTATCCTACAATGAGCAGTTCTTC.